A selection of T cell receptor beta chains follows, all from one sample in a study of cytomegalovirus exposure and HLA in healthy donors. This table comes from immunoSEQ multiplex PCR, and its TCRdb copy is limited to in-frame clones, with some not included. This table has 200,000 to 250,000 clones, roughly 84% appearing once. The sample taken for sequencing was PBMCs. The source of these receptors is a man between 50 and 59 years old in good health and CMV-seronegative. The CDR3 runs from the conserved cysteine through the conserved F or W. A D gene is named only where the DNA matches it firmly. Some rows have no size entry. The others give once, few or many, or a class for an expanded clone.

>TRBD2|TRBV28|-|TRBJ2-1
CASSPTGGRANEQFF
TGTGCCAGCAGTCCAACGGGCGGGAGGGCCAATGAGCAGTTCTTC
>TRBD2|TRBV6-1|once|TRBJ2-7
CASSGTRTSSYEQYF
TGTGCCAGCAGCGGGACGAGGACTAGCTCCTACGAGCAGTACTTC
>-|TRBV29-1|-|TRBJ2-5
CSGRTVNSETQYF
TGCAGCGGCCGGACAGTTAACTCAGAGACCCAGTACTTC
>-|TRBV27|-|TRBJ2-7
CASSLGRGAYEQYF
TGTGCCAGCAGTTTGGGGAGAGGTGCCTACGAGCAGTACTTC
>-|TRBV12-2|-|TRBJ2-1
CASPSQWAGGHDVNEQFF
TGTGCAAGTCCTTCTCAGTGGGCGGGAGGGCATGACGTCAATGAGCAGTTCTTC
>TRBD2|TRBV28|-|TRBJ2-3
CASSLYGTSGTDTQYF
TGTGCCAGCAGTTTATACGGGACTAGCGGCACAGATACGCAGTATTTT
>TRBD1|TRBV7-9|few|TRBJ2-5
CASSAGTGDQETQYF
TGTGCCAGCAGCGCCGGGACAGGGGACCAAGAGACCCAGTACTTC
>TRBD2|TRBV15|-|TRBJ2-7
CATSIPGGTYEQYF
TGTGCCACCAGCATTCCCGGGGGGACCTACGAGCAGTACTTC
>TRBD2|TRBV27|-|TRBJ2-2
CASSSSSGRAHGELFF
TGTGCCAGCAGTTCTTCTAGCGGGAGGGCCCACGGGGAGCTGTTTTTT
>-|TRBV4-2|-|TRBJ1-5
CASQKGDQPQHF
TGTGCCAGCCAGAAAGGAGATCAGCCCCAGCATTTT
>TRBD1|TRBV5-1|once|TRBJ2-2
CASSRTGGGRQTGELFF
TGCGCCAGCAGCCGTACAGGGGGAGGACGACAAACCGGGGAGCTGTTTTTT
>-|TRBV7-9|-|TRBJ2-3
CASSLVASESTDTQYF
TGTGCCAGCAGCTTAGTCGCTAGCGAAAGCACAGATACGCAGTATTTT
>TRBD2|TRBV19|-|TRBJ2-3
CASSIVRLAGDGDTQYF
TGTGCCAGTAGTATAGTAAGGCTAGCGGGAGATGGAGATACGCAGTATTTT
>TRBD1|TRBV30|-|TRBJ1-6
CARSERGLSPLHF
TGTGCCCGGAGCGAGAGGGGGCTTTCACCCCTCCACTTT
>TRBD2|TRBV5-1|-|TRBJ2-7
CASSPGSYTGTSGNYYEQYF
TGCGCCAGCAGCCCAGGCTCTTATACCGGGACTAGCGGGAATTACTACGAGCAGTACTTC
>-|TRBV29-1|-|TRBJ2-3
CSIPGQYTDTQYF
TGCAGCATCCCTGGACAGTACACAGATACGCAGTATTTT
>-|TRBV27|-|TRBJ2-7
CASSQGLEQYF
TGTGCCAGCAGCCAGGGGCTCGAGCAGTACTTC
>TRBD2|TRBV4-2|few|TRBJ2-7
CASSQSRASGRGSYEQYF
TGTGCCAGCAGCCAATCCAGGGCTAGCGGGAGGGGTTCCTACGAGCAGTACTTC
>TRBD2|TRBV7-3|once|TRBJ2-7
CASSLQAGAGYEQYF
TGTGCCAGCAGCTTGCAAGCGGGAGCAGGGTACGAGCAGTACTTC
>TRBD1|TRBV28|-|TRBJ1-5
CASSFLQTGRNNQPQHF
TGTGCCAGCAGTTTCCTCCAGACAGGGCGGAACAATCAGCCCCAGCATTTT
>TRBD2|TRBV19|once|TRBJ2-1
CASSVVSGRNNEQFF
TGTGCCAGTAGTGTGGTTAGCGGGAGGAATAATGAGCAGTTCTTC
>TRBD1|TRBV28|few|TRBJ2-2
CASSSGQAANTGELFF
TGTGCCAGCAGTTCCGGACAGGCCGCGAACACCGGGGAGCTGTTTTTT
>TRBD1|TRBV4-1|-|TRBJ1-2
CASSQEDRGRGGYTF
TGCGCCAGCAGCCAAGAAGACAGGGGTCGTGGTGGCTACACCTTC
>TRBD2|TRBV11-2|-|TRBJ2-7
CASSPGGERGYEQYF
TGTGCCAGCAGCCCGGGCGGGGAGCGGGGGTACGAGCAGTACTTC
>-|TRBV4-1|-|TRBJ2-7
CASSQNLAASYEQYF
TGCGCCAGCAGCCAAAACTTAGCGGCTTCCTACGAGCAGTACTTC
>TRBD2|TRBV2|-|TRBJ2-1
CASSSSGRALSSYNEQFF
TGTGCCAGCAGTTCTAGCGGGAGGGCCCTTAGCTCCTACAATGAGCAGTTCTTC
>-|TRBV30|-|TRBJ2-2
CAWRLGAAGGTGELFF
TGTGCCTGGAGGTTGGGGGCCGCTGGGGGCACCGGGGAGCTGTTTTTT
>TRBD1|TRBV7-6|-|TRBJ2-1
CASSLGRQGSSYNEQFF
TGTGCCAGCAGCTTAGGCCGACAGGGGAGCTCCTACAATGAGCAGTTCTTC
>TRBD2|TRBV19|-|TRBJ2-1
CASRDSGGPNEQFF
TGTGCCAGTAGGGATAGCGGGGGACCAAATGAGCAGTTCTTC
>-|TRBV5-1|few|TRBJ2-2
CASSLLGRSRGMNTGELFF
TGCGCCAGCAGCTTGCTAGGGCGGAGCAGAGGGATGAACACCGGGGAGCTGTTTTTT
>-|TRBV7-9|-|TRBJ1-2
CASSRGLFYGYTF
TGTGCCAGCAGCAGGGGCCTATTCTATGGCTACACCTTC
>TRBD2|TRBV27|-|TRBJ2-7
CASSLPGLAGVEQYF
TGTGCCAGCAGTTTACCGGGACTAGCGGGAGTCGAGCAGTACTTC
>-|TRBV6-5|once|TRBJ1-4
CASSLPEKLFF
TGTGCCAGCAGTCTACCGGAAAAACTGTTTTTT
>-|TRBV30|-|TRBJ1-2
CAWSVPGRVGYGYTF
TGTGCCTGGAGTGTACCGGGCAGGGTAGGCTATGGCTACACCTTC
>-|TRBV5-6|once|TRBJ2-7
CASSPTGGRHEQYF
TGTGCCAGCAGCCCGACAGGAGGTCGCCACGAGCAGTACTTC
>TRBD1|TRBV12-5|-|TRBJ2-6
CASGPGQGLSGANVLTF
TGTGCTAGTGGCCCGGGACAGGGCCTCTCTGGGGCCAACGTCCTGACTTTC
>TRBD1|TRBV5-1|-|TRBJ2-2
CASRSGTENTGELFF
TGCGCCAGCAGGTCCGGGACAGAGAACACCGGGGAGCTGTTTTTT
>-|TRBV27|-|TRBJ2-1
CASMGGLKTNNEQFF
TGTGCCAGCATGGGAGGCCTAAAGACAAACAATGAGCAGTTCTTC
>-|TRBV5-1|-|TRBJ2-6
CASSLELSGANVLTF
TGCGCCAGCAGCTTGGAACTCTCTGGGGCCAACGTCCTGACTTTC
>TRBD2|TRBV19|-|TRBJ2-1
CASSSSGTRIYNEQFF
TGTGCCAGTAGTAGCTCCGGGACTAGAATATACAATGAGCAGTTCTTC
>-|TRBV5-5|-|TRBJ1-1
CASSFSSGAEAFF
TGTGCCAGCAGCTTTTCTTCCGGGGCTGAAGCTTTCTTT
>TRBD2|TRBV5-5|few|TRBJ2-5
CASSQMGGGRETQYF
TGTGCCAGCAGCCAGATGGGCGGGGGGCGGGAGACCCAGTACTTC
>TRBD2|TRBV6-5|few|TRBJ2-7
CASRASGRAHEQYF
TGTGCCAGCAGGGCTAGCGGGAGGGCCCACGAGCAGTACTTC
>TRBD1|TRBV28|-|TRBJ2-4
CASRSLRRTGEAKNIQYF
TGTGCCAGCAGGTCCCTTAGGCGGACAGGGGAAGCCAAAAACATTCAGTACTTC
>-|TRBV28|-|TRBJ1-5
CASTSNQPQHF
TGTGCCAGCACTAGTAATCAGCCCCAGCATTTT
>-|TRBV19|-|TRBJ2-5
CASTSRSRGTQYF
TGTGCCAGTACGTCACGCAGCAGGGGGACCCAGTACTTC
>TRBD1|TRBV28|-|TRBJ2-7
CASSRDRVPEQYF
TGTGCCAGCAGCCGGGACAGGGTGCCCGAGCAGTACTTC
>-|TRBV28|-|TRBJ2-3
CASRTWPSTDTQYF
TGTGCCAGCAGAACATGGCCGAGCACAGATACGCAGTATTTT
>TRBD2|TRBV9|-|TRBJ2-5
CASSASSVGRAGAGETQYF
TGTGCCAGCAGCGCATCGTCCGTGGGACGAGCGGGAGCGGGGGAGACCCAGTACTTC
>TRBD1|TRBV27|-|TRBJ2-7
CASNWGQGDSYEQYF
TGTGCCAGCAATTGGGGACAGGGGGATTCCTACGAGCAGTACTTC
>-|TRBV7-9|-|TRBJ2-1
CSSSLGGVPYNEQFF
TGTTCCAGCAGCTTAGGCGGGGTCCCATACAATGAGCAGTTCTTC
>TRBD1|TRBV28|-|TRBJ1-2
CASSTRTGALGYGYTF
TGTGCCAGCAGTACCCGGACAGGGGCGCTTGGCTATGGCTACACCTTC